This TCR beta chain was retrieved from a study of OX40 agonist ivuxolimab in advanced cancers. Study background: Head and neck, renal cell, melanoma or hepatocellular carcinoma were the cancers that dose-escalation patients had. The dose-escalation cohort was roughly 84% male, with a mean age of approximately 61 years, ranging roughly 23 to 79. Partial responses occurred in Three dose-escalation patients, one with hepatocellular carcinoma and two with cutaneous melanoma.

The table came from immunoSEQ multiplex PCR; TCRdb's copy has only in-frame clones and leaves some out. The sample records under 70,000 clones, roughly 85% being singletons. The CDR3 length is 17 residues. CDR1 is MGHRA, CDR2 YSYEKL, per germline. V dropped 1 base and J dropped 4; count of bases not matched to a gene: 9. This receptor was obtained from an adult with an advanced solid tumor such as melanoma, head and neck, liver or kidney cancer. The genes are TRBV4-1 and TRBJ1-4, with 7 bases fitting TRBD1. The sample in question was CD4+ or CD8+ T cells sorted from blood, obtained in a trial of the OX40 agonist ivuxolimab. CDR3 nucleotide sequence: TGCGCCAGCAGCCAAGGTATCCCGGGACAGCTTAATGAAAAACTGTTTTTT. Translating gives CASSQGIPGQLNEKLFF.